These T cell receptor beta chains were read from a single sample in a study of somatic mutations in cytotoxic T cells in rheumatoid arthritis. Using immunoSEQ multiplex PCR, the repertoire was profiled, and TCRdb retains in-frame clones only, with some absent. This sample yields about 7,000 clones, of which roughly 70% are seen a single time; approximately 15% belongs to the top ten. Material for sequencing was CD8+ T cells sorted from blood. The receptors here all came from an adult with rheumatoid arthritis. CDR3s leave out the opening cysteine and the closing phenylalanine or tryptophan. D genes are given only for firm matches.

j_call | v_call | d_call | cdr3_aa
TRBJ2-1 | TRBV7-6 | TRBD2 | ASSLTSASYNEQF
TRBJ2-1 | TRBV6-5 | - | AIQSSYNEQF
TRBJ2-7 | TRBV5-4 | - | ASSLDGSYEQY
TRBJ1-3 | TRBV5-1 | - | ASSFDRFTGNTIY
TRBJ2-1 | TRBV19 | TRBD2 | ASMGGGIYNEQF
TRBJ2-5 | TRBV7-7 | - | ASSLAQVYDSVWETQY
TRBJ2-7 | TRBV5-1 | TRBD1 | ASSFGQGKDPYEQY
TRBJ1-2 | TRBV7-3 | TRBD1 | ASSSTGTGVGYT
TRBJ2-7 | TRBV19 | - | ASSSPLAGEYEQY
TRBJ1-6 | TRBV7-9 | - | ASSFGTVSYNSPLH
TRBJ2-2 | TRBV6-1 | TRBD2 | ASSEASGDTGELF